Presented here are 2 T cell receptor beta chains from one specimen sequenced in a study of CD8 T cells in ankylosing spondylitis. From the 5' RACE reads, TCRdb called clonotypes with MiXCR, one entry per CDR3 protein. The data show 180,000 or so distinct CDR3 sequences, around 10% seen once. Sequencing was performed on blood, either unsorted or a sorted T cell fraction (not recorded which). Receptors were obtained from a male donor with ankylosing spondylitis or in good health (not recorded which).

This clonotype was detected only a few times. This chain connects TRBV5-6 to TRBJ1-1; perhaps TRBD1 as D (5 bases). V was cut by 0 bases and J by 4 bases, with 16 bases left in between. Germline V gives CDR1 SGHDT, CDR2 YYEEEE. This CDR3 comprises 16 residues. This chain's CDR3 is CASSLDWGFEVTEAFF. CDR3 nucleotide sequence: TGTGCCAGCAGCTTGGACTGGGGGTTTGAAGTCACTGAAGCTTTCTTT.

At least ten counts were recorded for this clonotype. The chain employs TRBV29-1 and TRBJ2-1; D not resolved. Germline-derived CDR1 and CDR2 are SQVTM and ANQGSEA. The CDR3 runs to 13 residues. V lost 4 bases, J lost 6 bases, and 13 bases lay in between. The CDR3 protein is CSVGSRFANEQFF. The CDR3 bases are TGCAGCGTTGGATCCAGGTTCGCCAATGAGCAGTTCTTC.